The 16 T cell receptor beta chains given below trace back to one sample, sequenced in a study of CD8+ T cells in alopecia areata. Treatment reported: oral pan-JAK inhibitor, 5-10 mg twice daily. After isolation, RNA underwent reverse transcription to generate cDNA as the sequencing template. Sequencing was performed with immunoSEQ multiplex PCR; in TCRdb, only in-frame clones are kept and a portion is missing. Of over 250,000 clones listed, 45% to 70% are singletons. Material: CD4+ T cells sorted from blood, obtained at approximately week 51, from a patient treated with tofacitinib. These receptors were obtained from a human donor with alopecia areata.

The V call is TRBV25-1, the J call TRBJ1-1; D is unresolved. With 1 base removed from V and 0 bases from J, the gap between germline ends came to 12 bases. This CDR3 is 16 amino acids long. Germline CDR1 reads MGHDK; CDR2 reads SYGVNS. As DNA, the CDR3 is TGTGCCAGCAGTGAATCCGGCCAGTTCATGAACACTGAAGCTTTCTTT. It specifies CASSESGQFMNTEAFF.

CDR3 loop: CSVLWGTDTQYF. The DNA for the CDR3 is TGCAGCGTCCTGTGGGGTACAGATACGCAGTATTTT. This rearrangement joins TRBV29-1 to TRBJ2-3; no definite D call. V lost 6 bases, J lost 3 bases, and 10 bases lay in between. The CDR3 sequence is 12 residues long. CDR1 is SQVTM and CDR2 is ANQGSEA in the germline V gene.

This clone was seen once. V gene TRBV29-1 combines with J gene TRBJ2-3, with 9 bases matching TRBD1. This CDR3 is built from 12 residues. J gave up 1 base and V 7 bases, and 0 bases lay outside the gene matches. CDR1 and CDR2 from the germline V gene are SQVTM and ANQGSEA. The CDR3 nucleotides read TGCAGCGGGGACAGGGGCACAGATACGCAGTATTTT. Protein product: CSGDRGTDTQYF.

The chain combines TRBV6-5 with TRBJ2-2; TRBD2 aligns across 7 bases. The CDR3 has 14 amino acids. J lost 5 bases, V lost 8 bases, and 8 bases had no gene match. Per germline, CDR1 MNHEY and CDR2 SVGAGI. CDR3 DNA: TGTGCCAGCTGCTCGGGACTAAAGACCGGGGAGCTGTTTTTT. It encodes CASCSGLKTGELFF.

This clone was observed a few times. The chain links TRBV6-5 to TRBJ1-2; D perhaps matches TRBD1 (6 bases). Looked up from germline, CDR1 is MNHEY and CDR2 is SVGAGI. V lost 5 bases and J lost 7, with 14 bases in between. The CDR3 is 13 amino acids. The DNA for the CDR3 is TGTGCCAGCAGTACAGGGTTCTTGGGTGGCTACACCTTC. It is translated as CASSTGFLGGYTF.

The rearrangement joins TRBV7-2 to TRBJ1-5; D gene ambiguous. Germline CDR1 is SGHTA and CDR2 is FQGNSA. Deletions cut 1 base from V and 3 bases from J, with 10 bases between. The CDR3 totals 15 residues. The CDR3 DNA sequence: TGTGCCAGCAGCTTAGTGGCACAGTTCAATCAGCCCCAGCATTTT. Translated: CASSLVAQFNQPQHF.

This clone was found a few times. The same CDR3 is also encoded by other DNA sequences in this sample. This rearrangement joins TRBV7-9 to TRBJ1-1; D unresolved. The CDR3 has 13 residues. The V end lost 3 bases, the J end lost 4 bases, and 9 bases lay between the germline ends. Per the germline V gene, CDR1 is SEHNR and CDR2 is FQNEAQ (reference sequence). The CDR3 coding sequence is TGTGCCAGCAGCTTGGAAGGAGGCACTGAAGCTTTCTTT. Translating gives CASSLEGGTEAFF.

The rearrangement joins TRBV6-1 to TRBJ2-2; maybe TRBD1 (6 bases). V lost 0 bases and J 5 bases, leaving 10 bases between the germline ends. CDR3 length: 15 amino acids. Germline V gene data show CDR1 as MNHNS and CDR2 as SASEGT. CDR3 in amino acids: CASSEATGNTGELFF. CDR3 in DNA: TGTGCCAGCAGTGAAGCTACAGGGAATACCGGGGAGCTGTTTTTT.

This chain uses TRBV5-1 with TRBJ1-2; 7 nucleotides match TRBD1. The germline gives CDR1 SGHRS, CDR2 YFSETQ. The CDR3 has 13 residues. The V gene end was trimmed by 4 bases and the J gene end by 5 bases; junction bases not matched to a gene: 5. CDR3 sequence (DNA): TGCGCCAGCAGCACGATGGGACAGTATGGCTACACCTTC. Translation: CASSTMGQYGYTF.

The chain has TRBV4-2 and TRBJ2-7; D not resolved. Germline values: CDR1 LGHNA, CDR2 YNFKEQ. This CDR3 spans 15 amino acids. With 0 bases removed from V and 2 bases from J, the gap between germline ends came to 11 bases. The CDR3 coding sequence is TGTGCCAGCAGCCAAGAATCCAGGTTGGCCTACGAGCAGTACTTC. This codes for CASSQESRLAYEQYF.

The CDR3 loop reads CASSLVRGTDYGYTF. The CDR3 DNA reads TGCGCCAGCAGCTTGGTACGTGGGACAGACTATGGCTACACCTTC. The V gene is TRBV5-1, the J gene TRBJ1-2; 7 bases align to TRBD1. Germline V gene sequence: CDR1 SGHRS, CDR2 YFSETQ. V shed 0 bases and J 3 bases; nucleotides not matched to a gene: 5. The CDR3 consists of 15 residues.

The CDR3 nucleotides are TGTGCCAGCAGCTTATCCCCCCTAGCGGGGCGCACCGGGGAGCTGTTTTTT. Translation gives CASSLSPLAGRTGELFF. The chain couples TRBV7-2 to TRBJ2-2, with 9 bases fitting TRBD2. Trimming removed 2 bases from V and 4 bases from J; junction bases left unmatched: 8. The CDR3 loop spans 17 amino acids. Germline values: CDR1 SGHTA, CDR2 FQGNSA.

The V gene is TRBV11-2, the J gene TRBJ2-7, with no clear D. Trimming removed 0 bases from V and 6 bases from J, with 9 bases in between. This CDR3 has 13 amino acids. The germline V gene has CDR1 SGHAT and CDR2 FQNNGV. CDR3 protein: CASSLDRPGEQYF. In nucleotides, the CDR3 is TGTGCCAGCAGCTTAGATCGCCCTGGCGAGCAGTACTTC.

The J gene is TRBJ2-5, the V gene TRBV6-5; TRBD2 aligns across 7 bases. With V trimmed by 3 bases and J by 3 bases, 10 bases remained unmatched. Germline values: CDR1 MNHEY, CDR2 SVGAGI. The CDR3 has 16 amino acids. CDR3 nucleotide sequence: TGTGCCAGCAGTTATTCCCAAACTAGCGCTAAAGAGACCCAGTACTTC. Protein: CASSYSQTSAKETQYF.

This clone was seen more than once but under ten times. V and J are TRBV30 and TRBJ1-2; D is unclear. The CDR3 consists of 13 residues. Germline V gene data show CDR1 as GTSNPN and CDR2 as SVGIG (reference sequence). With 8 bases removed from V and 3 bases from J, the gap between germline ends came to 16 bases. The CDR3 region is CARTVGYHYGYTF. The DNA of the CDR3 is TGTGCCCGAACGGTCGGATACCACTATGGCTACACCTTC.

Only a few counts were recorded for this clone. V usage is TRBV12-5 and J usage is TRBJ1-1; D is perhaps TRBD1 (5 bases). Per the germline V gene, CDR1 is LGHNT and CDR2 is FRNRAP. Trimming took 6 bases from V and 4 from J, leaving 9 bases between them. The CDR3 sequence is 12 residues long. The CDR3 region is CASGPGGTEAFF. CDR3 bases: TGTGCTAGTGGACCGGGGGGCACTGAAGCTTTCTTT.